The 11 T cell receptor beta chains in this list originate from one sample, sequenced in a study of cytomegalovirus exposure and HLA in healthy donors. The PCR had 60 Vbeta and 13 Jbeta primers. Clones were read by immunoSEQ multiplex PCR, and TCRdb kept only the in-frame ones, dropping some. Here the sample spans 70,000 to 100,000 clones, nearly 80% being singletons. The sequencing input was PBMCs. The receptors here all came from a woman between 50 and 59 years old in good health and CMV-seropositive.

This clone has only a few counts. CDR3 nucleotide sequence: TGCAGCGTCGAGAGACAGGGTCTCGAAAACACCATATATTTT. Protein sequence: CSVERQGLENTIYF. The V call is TRBV29-1, the J call TRBJ1-3, with 7 positions matching TRBD1. There are 14 residues in the CDR3. Germline values: CDR1 SQVTM, CDR2 ANQGSEA. The V segment lost 6 bases and the J segment 6 bases; nucleotides outside the gene matches: 11.

DNA for the CDR3: TGTGCCACCCGTAGTATCGGGGAGCTGTTTTTT. Protein product: CATRSIGELFF. The gene calls are TRBV15 and TRBJ2-2, with D hard to call. The CDR3 contains 11 residues. CDR1 LNHNV and CDR2 YYDKDF come from the germline V gene (reference sequence). Trimming left V 8 bases short and J 7 bases short, with 8 bases between.

CDR3 nucleotides: TGTGCCAGCAGGGGGACAGGGTCTCACGAAGCTTTCTTT. Translated: CASRGTGSHEAFF. The V gene is TRBV6-4, the J gene TRBJ1-1; 9 positions agree with TRBD1. The germline V gene has CDR1 MRHNA and CDR2 SNTAGT. The CDR3 is 13 residues long. V lost 6 bases, J lost 8 bases, and 7 bases stayed unmatched.

V is TRBV6-5 and J is TRBJ2-7; 11 bases are shared with TRBD1. With V trimmed by 5 bases and J by 3 bases, 6 bases remained unmatched. The germline gives CDR1 MNHEY, CDR2 SVGAGI. The CDR3 extends over 15 amino acids. The CDR3 DNA follows: TGTGCCAGCAGTCCGGACAGGGGGCCTTTCTACGAGCAGTACTTC. This sequence encodes CASSPDRGPFYEQYF.

The chain recombines TRBV30 with TRBJ2-7; possibly TRBD1 for D (5 bases). Trimming removed 5 bases from V and 1 base from J, with 9 bases in between. This CDR3 contains 12 residues. CDR1 is GTSNPN, CDR2 SVGIG, per germline (reference sequence). CDR3 nucleotides: TGTGCCTGGGTTAGGGGTTCCTACGAGCAGTACTTC. Translation gives CAWVRGSYEQYF.

V is TRBV29-1 and J is TRBJ1-1; no clear D. The CDR3 runs 12 residues. V was cut by 7 bases and J by 1 base, with 10 bases left in between. Germline assignment: CDR1 SQVTM and CDR2 ANQGSEA. The CDR3 protein is CSGREGNTEAFF. In DNA, the CDR3 is TGCAGCGGGAGGGAGGGGAACACTGAAGCTTTCTTT. Using reference TRBV29-1 and TRBJ1-1 for the parts outside the CDR3, the full variable domain is SAVISQKPSRDICQRGTSLTIQCQVDSQVTMMFWYRQQPGQSLTLIATANQGSEATYESGFVIDKFPISRPNLTFSTLTVSNMSPEDSSIYLCSGREGNTEAFFGQGTRLTVV.

This chain connects TRBV4-1 to TRBJ2-5; no clear D. The V end was cut by 0 bases, the J end by 4 bases, with 3 bases between. This CDR3 has 12 residues. The V gene's germline CDR1 is MGHRA and CDR2 YSYEKL. CDR3 protein: CASSQDLETQYF. For the CDR3, the DNA is TGCGCCAGCAGCCAAGATCTAGAGACCCAGTACTTC.

The V call is TRBV7-6, the J call TRBJ2-1; D not certain. Germline values: CDR1 SGHVS, CDR2 FNYEAQ. The CDR3 runs to 16 residues. V lost 2 bases, J lost 0 bases, and 11 bases lay in between. The CDR3, as DNA: TGTGCCAGCAGCTTATCTGTTGGCAGCTCCTACAATGAGCAGTTCTTC. Encoded protein: CASSLSVGSSYNEQFF.

The rearrangement links TRBV6-1 to TRBJ1-6; maybe TRBD1 (5 bases). With 8 bases removed from V and 4 bases from J, the gap between germline ends came to 9 bases. This CDR3 is 13 amino acids long. Germline CDR1 and CDR2: MNHNS and SASEGT. The CDR3 loop is CASRGIYNSPLHF. Here the CDR3 DNA reads TGTGCCAGCCGGGGGATTTATAATTCACCCCTCCACTTT.

The chain joins TRBV4-1 to TRBJ1-2, with 8 positions matching TRBD1. CDR3 length: 14 amino acids. Germline assignment: CDR1 MGHRA and CDR2 YSYEKL. Trimming cost V 1 base and J 7 bases; bases outside gene matches: 5. CDR3 region: CASSQGRQGFGYTF. In DNA, the CDR3 is TGCGCCAGCAGCCAAGGGCGACAGGGGTTTGGCTACACCTTC.

The chain combines TRBV19 with TRBJ2-3, with 9 bases matching TRBD2. The CDR3 runs 18 residues. Unmatched junction bases numbered 16, after V lost 5 bases and J lost 4 bases. Germline V gene lookup returns CDR1 LNHDA and CDR2 SQIVND (reference sequence). The CDR3 coding sequence is TGTGCCAGTAGTCCGATAGGGGCGGGGGGGCCCGCCGCAGATACGCAGTATTTT. Protein product: CASSPIGAGGPAADTQYF. The full variable domain, its missing parts supplied by reference TRBV19 and TRBJ2-3, is DGGITQSPKYLFRKEGQNVTLSCEQNLNHDAMYWYRQDPGQGLRLIYYSQIVNDFQKGDIAEGYSVSREKKESFPLTVTSAQKNPTAFYLCASSPIGAGGPAADTQYFGPGTRLTVL.